A single sample gave rise to the 2 T cell receptor beta chains below, sequenced in a study of CXCR3-negative and CXCR3-positive naive CD8 T cells. Researchers prepared the TRB cDNA libraries using 5' RACE with UMI labels. TCRdb re-called the 5' RACE reads and shows each CDR3 protein once, DNA omitted. Here the sample table reports 70,000 to 100,000 distinct CDR3 sequences. Sequenced: naive CXCR3- CD8+ T cells from blood. The subset here: CD45RO-CCR7+CD27+CD95- naive CD8+ T cells lacking CXCR3 (TNR3-). Receptors were obtained from a human donor in good health. Some clones in this sample may be carry-over from other donors' samples.

The chain uses TRBV4-1 and TRBJ2-7; TCRdb selects TRBD2, and the lack of DNA leaves this call unchecked. Germline CDR1 MGHRA, CDR2 YSYEKL. The length of the CDR3 is 18 residues. CDR3: CASSQESMGLAPHNEQYF.

The rearrangement uses TRBV5-4 and TRBJ2-1; TCRdb gives TRBD1 as the D gene, but with no DNA this cannot be confirmed. Germline V CDR1 and CDR2: SGHNT, YYREEE (reference sequence). The CDR3 covers 12 residues. CDR3 amino acids: CASSSGVGEQFF.